The entry below describes one T cell receptor beta chain. What it binds is not known. The record originates from a study of blood T cells in healthy people across ages. Overall study findings and caveats: TCR beta diversity, measured per million T cells, fell in a roughly linear way with age. Unsorted PBMCs blocked a conclusive comparison of naive and antigen-experienced cells.

PBMCs numbering at least 6 million were isolated per sample. The use of a sample-barcoded 5' primer and a J-beta primer mix characterized a second PCR of roughly 7 to 11 cycles. Unique molecular identifiers of 12 random nucleotides labeled each cDNA. In TCRdb, the 5' RACE reads were re-called with MiXCR into one record per CDR3 protein. Of about 670,000 distinct CDR3 sequences listed, 40% to 65% are singletons. The sample comprised blood. The receptor was isolated from a woman older than 75 in good health.

This CDR3 reads CASSFTASGANVLTF. The CDR3 nucleotides read TGCGCCAGCAGCTTCACGGCATCCGGGGCCAACGTCCTGACTTTC. The chain uses TRBV5-1 and TRBJ2-6, with D unclear. CDR3 size: 15 residues. Trimming took 2 bases from V and 4 from J, leaving 10 bases between them. The germline gives CDR1 SGHRS, CDR2 YFSETQ.